This T cell receptor (beta chain) was identified in a study of blood T cell repertoires in COVID-19. The assay was immunoSEQ multiplex PCR, and TCRdb's table has in-frame clones only and misses some. The data contain 150,000 to 200,000 clones, 84% of them singletons. Germline CDR1 reads SEHNR; CDR2 reads FQNEAQ (reference sequence). This CDR3 comprises 15 residues. The V segment lost 3 bases and the J segment 6 bases; nucleotides outside the gene matches: 9. The gene calls are TRBV7-9 and TRBJ2-7; TRBD1 matches 9 bases. The source is a woman older than 75 with acute or convalescent COVID-19. The sample consisted of peripheral blood. The CDR3 DNA follows: TGTGCCAGCAGCTTTTACCGGGACAGGGTGGCCGAGCAGTACTTC. Protein product: CASSFYRDRVAEQYF.